This T cell receptor beta chain was retrieved from a study of identical twins. Study conclusions and caveats: Abundant beta clonotypes from cord blood bore fewer insertions; memory repertoires lacked this pattern. Invariant cells of the MAIT and iNKT types might have partly distorted the zero-insertion analyses.

Template switching introduced a universal primer site, and the cDNA bore unique molecular identifiers. From the 5' RACE reads, TCRdb called clonotypes with MiXCR, one entry per CDR3 protein. The table includes 350,000 to 450,000 distinct CDR3 sequences, approximately 17% detected once. This clonotype appeared a few times. Its specificity is unknown. The junction had 4 bases not matched to a gene; V was cut back by 4 bases and J by 3 bases. Per germline, CDR1 SGHRS and CDR2 YFSETQ. The CDR3 totals 13 residues. The specimen sequenced was naive T cells sorted from blood. This chain links TRBV5-1 with TRBJ2-7; TRBD1 matches 7 bases. This clonotype was sampled from a man in his fifties or sixties in good health. CDR3 protein: CASSTGQYYEQYF. CDR3 bases: TGCGCCAGCAGCACGGGACAGTACTACGAGCAGTACTTC.